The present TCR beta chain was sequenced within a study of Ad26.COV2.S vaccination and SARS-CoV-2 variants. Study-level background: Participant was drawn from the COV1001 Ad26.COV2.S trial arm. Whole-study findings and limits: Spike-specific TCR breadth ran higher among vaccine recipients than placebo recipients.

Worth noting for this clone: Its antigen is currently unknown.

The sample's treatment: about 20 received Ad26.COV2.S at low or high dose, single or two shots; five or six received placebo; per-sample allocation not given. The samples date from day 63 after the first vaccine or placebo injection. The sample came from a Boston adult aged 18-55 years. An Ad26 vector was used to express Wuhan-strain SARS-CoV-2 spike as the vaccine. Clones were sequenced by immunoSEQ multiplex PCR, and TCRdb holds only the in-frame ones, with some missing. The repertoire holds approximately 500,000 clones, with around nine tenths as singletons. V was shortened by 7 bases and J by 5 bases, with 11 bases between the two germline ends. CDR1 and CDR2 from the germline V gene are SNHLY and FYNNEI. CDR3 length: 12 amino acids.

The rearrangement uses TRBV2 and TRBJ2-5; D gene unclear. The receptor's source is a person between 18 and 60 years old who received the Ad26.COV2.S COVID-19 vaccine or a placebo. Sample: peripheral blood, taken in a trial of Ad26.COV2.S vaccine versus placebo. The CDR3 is CASTLFRETQYF. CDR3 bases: TGTGCCAGCACCCTGTTCCGGGAGACCCAGTACTTC. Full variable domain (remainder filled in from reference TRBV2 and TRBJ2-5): EPEVTQTPSHQVTQMGQEVILRCVPISNHLYFYWYRQILGQKVEFLVSFYNNEISEKSEIFDDQFSVERPDGSNFTLKIRSTKLEDSAMYFCASTLFRETQYFGPGTRLLVL.